Listed below are T cell receptor beta chains from one sample, sequenced in a study of T-cell memory formation after mild COVID-19. TCRdb re-derived calls from the 5' RACE reads in MiXCR, one entry per CDR3 protein. The sample carries about 320,000 distinct CDR3 sequences, over 11% recorded once. Sequenced material: PBMCs or a T cell subset sorted from them (not recorded which). All receptors derive from a young man who had mild COVID-19 (a few samples of this study predate the infection). Cell type and time point are not known. Each CDR3 is given with its conserved first and last residue. The D gene is left open where the match is weak. Clone size, where shown, is once, few, many, or a class for clones that have expanded.

>NA|TRBV7-2|NA|TRBJ2-5
TGTGCCAGCAGCCCACGGGTTGGGTATGGAAAGGAGACCCAGTACTTC
CASSPRVGYGKETQYF
>NA|TRBV7-3|NA|TRBJ1-2
TGTGCCAGCAGTTGGCAGGGTGGCTATGGCTACATCTTC
CASSWQGGYGYIF
>NA|TRBV29-1|few|TRBJ1-1
TGCAGCGTTGATGCGCAGCCGAACACTGAAGCTTTCTTT
CSVDAQPNTEAFF
>NA|TRBV7-9|NA|TRBJ1-1
TGTGCCAGCAGCCCGGGTAGTGGGACTGAAGCTTTCTTT
CASSPGSGTEAFF
>TRBD2|TRBV3-1|few|TRBJ2-2
TGTGCCAGCAGCCGAGGACTAGCGGGGTACACCGGGGAGCTGTTTTTT
CASSRGLAGYTGELFF
>NA|TRBV4-1|NA|TRBJ2-7
TGCGCCAGCAGCCTAAGCGGTTCGGACGAGCAGTACTTC
CASSLSGSDEQYF
>TRBD1|TRBV6-6|few|TRBJ2-5
TGTGCCAGCAGTTACGGGACAGGGCAAGAGACCCAGTACTTC
CASSYGTGQETQYF
>TRBD1|TRBV2|many|TRBJ1-1
TGTGCCAGCATGCCCGCAGGGGGCTGGACTGAAGCTTTCTTT
CASMPAGGWTEAFF
>NA|TRBV7-8|NA|TRBJ2-7
TGTGCCAGCAGCCCATATACAGGGCAGGTGAACGAGCAGTACTTC
CASSPYTGQVNEQYF
>TRBD2|TRBV7-9|NA|TRBJ2-1
TGTGCCAGCGAGACTAGCGGGGGCAGCTCCTACAATGAGCAGTTCTTC
CASETSGGSSYNEQFF
>NA|TRBV12-3/TRBV12-4|few|TRBJ1-4
TGTGCCAGCAGCCCGGACGGGGCTTTTAATGAAAAACTGTTTTTT
CASSPDGAFNEKLFF
>NA|TRBV20-1|NA|TRBJ2-5
TGCAGTGCTAGTTGGGGCCAAGAGACCCAGTACTTC
CSASWGQETQYF